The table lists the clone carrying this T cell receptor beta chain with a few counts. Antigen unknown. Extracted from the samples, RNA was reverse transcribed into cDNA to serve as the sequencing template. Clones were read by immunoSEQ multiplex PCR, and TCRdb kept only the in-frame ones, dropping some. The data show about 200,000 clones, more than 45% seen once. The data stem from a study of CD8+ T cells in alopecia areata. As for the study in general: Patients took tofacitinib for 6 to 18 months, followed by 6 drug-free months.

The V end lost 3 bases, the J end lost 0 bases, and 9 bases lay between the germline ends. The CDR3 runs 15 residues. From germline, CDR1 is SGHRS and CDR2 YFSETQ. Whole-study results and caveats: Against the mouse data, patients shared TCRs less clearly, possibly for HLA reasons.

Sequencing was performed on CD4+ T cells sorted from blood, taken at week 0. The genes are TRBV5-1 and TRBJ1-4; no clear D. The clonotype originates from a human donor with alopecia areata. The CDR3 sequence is CASSSTGSTNEKLFF. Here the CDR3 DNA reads TGCGCCAGCAGCTCTACCGGGTCAACTAATGAAAAACTGTTTTTT.